Sequencing of this T cell receptor (beta chain) was carried out in a study of metastatic and nonmetastatic thyroid tumors. Every patient was untreated before thyroid surgery. J lost 5 bases, V lost 0 bases, and 5 bases had no gene match. The CDR3 is 16 amino acids. This clone was observed many times. TCRdb reprocessed the PCR reads using MiXCR. Found here are more than 25,000 clones, approximately 7.4% of them singletons; the top ten hold approximately 40%. This TCR derives from a female donor with papillary thyroid cancer or a benign thyroid nodule (not recorded which). Some clones in this sample may be carry-over from other donors' samples. The chain uses TRBV12-3 or TRBV12-4 and TRBJ2-1; 9 bases map to TRBD1. Material: blood. The DNA of the CDR3 is TGTGCCAGCAGTTTAGCGTGGGACAGGGTAAACAATGAGCAGTTCTTC. Translated: CASSLAWDRVNNEQFF.